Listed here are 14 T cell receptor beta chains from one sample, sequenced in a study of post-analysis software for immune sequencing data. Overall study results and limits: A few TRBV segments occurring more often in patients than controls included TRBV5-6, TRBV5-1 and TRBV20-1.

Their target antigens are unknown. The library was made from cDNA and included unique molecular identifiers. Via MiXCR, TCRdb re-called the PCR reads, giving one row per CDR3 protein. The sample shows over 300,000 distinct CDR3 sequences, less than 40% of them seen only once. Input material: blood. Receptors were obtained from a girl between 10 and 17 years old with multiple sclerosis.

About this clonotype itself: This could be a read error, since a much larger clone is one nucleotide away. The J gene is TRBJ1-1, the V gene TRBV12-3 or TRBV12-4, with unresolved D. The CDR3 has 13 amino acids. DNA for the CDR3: TGTGCCAGCAGTCCGCCGATTAACACTGTAGCTTTCTTT. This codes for CASSPPINTVAFF.

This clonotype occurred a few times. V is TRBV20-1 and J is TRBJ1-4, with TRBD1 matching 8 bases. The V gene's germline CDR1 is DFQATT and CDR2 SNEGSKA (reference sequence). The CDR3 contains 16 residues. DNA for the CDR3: TGCGTCCCAGGGGGCTTCAACGGAGCAACTAATGAAAAACTGTTTTTT. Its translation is CVPGGFNGATNEKLFF.

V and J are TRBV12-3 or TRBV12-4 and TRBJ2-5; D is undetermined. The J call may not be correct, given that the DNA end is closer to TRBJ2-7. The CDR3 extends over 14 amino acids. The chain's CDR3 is CASSSPAHPYEQYF. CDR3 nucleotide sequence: TGTGCCAGCAGTTCTCCGGCCCATCCCTACGAGCAGTACTTC.

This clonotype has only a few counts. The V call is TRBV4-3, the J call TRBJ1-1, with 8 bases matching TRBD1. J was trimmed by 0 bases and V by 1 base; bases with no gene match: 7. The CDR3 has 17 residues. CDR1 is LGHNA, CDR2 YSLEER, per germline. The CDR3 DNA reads TGCGCCAGCAGCCAAGGGGGGGCAGGGGGCTTGAACACTGAAGCTTTCTTT. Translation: CASSQGGAGGLNTEAFF.

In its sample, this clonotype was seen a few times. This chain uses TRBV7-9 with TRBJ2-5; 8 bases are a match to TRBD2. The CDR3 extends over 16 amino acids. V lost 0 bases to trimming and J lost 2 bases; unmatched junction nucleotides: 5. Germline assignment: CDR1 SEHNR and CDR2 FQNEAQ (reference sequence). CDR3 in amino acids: CASSLATLAGQETQYF. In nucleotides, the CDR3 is TGTGCCAGCAGCTTAGCAACCCTAGCGGGTCAAGAGACCCAGTACTTC.

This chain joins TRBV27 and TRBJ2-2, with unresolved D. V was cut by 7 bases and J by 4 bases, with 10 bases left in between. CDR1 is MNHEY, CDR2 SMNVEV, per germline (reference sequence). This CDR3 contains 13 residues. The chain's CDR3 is CASTWVPTGELFF. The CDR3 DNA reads TGTGCCAGCACCTGGGTCCCCACCGGGGAGCTGTTTTTT.

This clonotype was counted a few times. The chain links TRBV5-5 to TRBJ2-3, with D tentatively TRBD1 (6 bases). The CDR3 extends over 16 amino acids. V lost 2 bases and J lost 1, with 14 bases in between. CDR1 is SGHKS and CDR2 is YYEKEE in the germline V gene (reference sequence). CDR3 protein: CASSFSTGTRTDTQYF. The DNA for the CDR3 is TGTGCCAGCAGCTTTTCGACAGGCACACGCACAGATACGCAGTATTTT.

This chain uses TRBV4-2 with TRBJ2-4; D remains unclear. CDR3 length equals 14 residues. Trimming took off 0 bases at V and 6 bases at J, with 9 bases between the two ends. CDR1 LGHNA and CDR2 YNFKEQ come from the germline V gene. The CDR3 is CASSQDLELNIQYF. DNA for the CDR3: TGTGCCAGCAGCCAAGATTTAGAATTAAACATTCAGTACTTC.

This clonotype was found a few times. CDR3 region: CASSLEETEAFF. Written as DNA, the CDR3 is TGTGCCAGCAGCTTAGAAGAGACTGAAGCTTTCTTT. The rearrangement links TRBV7-9 to TRBJ1-1; D is unresolved. This CDR3 has 12 residues. Germline CDR1 reads SEHNR; CDR2 reads FQNEAQ (reference sequence). Trimming stripped 1 base from V and 5 bases from J, with 5 bases between.

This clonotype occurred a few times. This CDR3 reads CASSPGTGSGWHTEAFF. CDR3 DNA sequence: TGTGCCAGCAGTCCCGGGACAGGGAGTGGTTGGCACACTGAAGCTTTCTTT. The rearrangement links TRBV27 to TRBJ1-1, with 9 positions matching TRBD1. CDR1 is MNHEY, CDR2 SMNVEV, per germline (reference sequence). The V and J ends lost 5 bases and 3 bases, in that order; junction bases with no gene match: 13. The CDR3 consists of 17 residues.

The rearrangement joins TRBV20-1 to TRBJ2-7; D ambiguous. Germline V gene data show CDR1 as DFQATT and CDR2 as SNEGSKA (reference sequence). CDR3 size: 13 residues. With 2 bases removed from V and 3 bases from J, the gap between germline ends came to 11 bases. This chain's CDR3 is CSARPQLGYEQYF. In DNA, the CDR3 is TGCAGTGCTAGACCCCAACTTGGCTACGAGCAGTACTTC.

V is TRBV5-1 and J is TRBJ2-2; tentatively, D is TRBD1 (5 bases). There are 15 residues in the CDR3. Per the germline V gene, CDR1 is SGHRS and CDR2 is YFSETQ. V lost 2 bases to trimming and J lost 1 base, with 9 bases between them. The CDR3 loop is CASSLSGMNTGELFF. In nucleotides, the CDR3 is TGCGCCAGCAGCTTATCAGGGATGAACACCGGGGAGCTGTTTTTT.

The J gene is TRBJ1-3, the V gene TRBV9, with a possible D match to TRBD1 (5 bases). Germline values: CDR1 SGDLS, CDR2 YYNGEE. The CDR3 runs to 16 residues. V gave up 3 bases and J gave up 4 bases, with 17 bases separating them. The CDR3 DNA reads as TGTGCCAGCAGCGCTCCCCTGGGACCTGGCGGAAACACCATATATTTT. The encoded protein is CASSAPLGPGGNTIYF.

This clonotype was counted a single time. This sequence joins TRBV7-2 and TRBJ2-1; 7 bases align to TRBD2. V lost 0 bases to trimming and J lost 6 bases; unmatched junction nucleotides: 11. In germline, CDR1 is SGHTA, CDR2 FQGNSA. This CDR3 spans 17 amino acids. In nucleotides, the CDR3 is TGTGCCAGCAGCTTAGCGGGTGGGGGGGGTCGGGTCAATGAGCAGTTCTTC. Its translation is CASSLAGGGGRVNEQFF.